This TCR beta chain is drawn from a study of OX40 agonist ivuxolimab in advanced cancers. For the study at large: It was ivuxolimab, an agonistic anti-OX40 (CD134) antibody, that patients were treated with. Patient treatment consisted of intravenous ivuxolimab administration every 2 weeks at 0.01 to 10 mg/kg.

The table came from immunoSEQ multiplex PCR; TCRdb's copy has only in-frame clones and leaves some out. The table has roughly 75,000 clones, around 80% seen once. Study results and limitations: In the 0.1 to 3.0 mg/kg range, CD4+ and CD8+ blood T cells had expanded clonally by week 6.

Worth noting for this clone: Its antigen is unidentified.

V was pared by 0 bases and J by 2 bases, with 9 bases between. The CDR3 totals 15 residues. CDR1 is LGHNA, CDR2 YSLEER, per germline. The sample consisted of CD4+ or CD8+ T cells sorted from blood, taken in a trial of the OX40 agonist ivuxolimab. J is TRBJ2-3 and V is TRBV4-3, with D uncertain. This sequence originates from an adult with an advanced solid tumor such as melanoma, head and neck, liver or kidney cancer. CDR3 in amino acids: CASSQDPFYTDTQYF. The CDR3 region has the DNA TGCGCCAGCAGCCAAGATCCCTTTTACACAGATACGCAGTATTTT.